A selection of T cell receptor beta chains follows, all from one sample in a study of cytomegalovirus exposure and HLA in healthy donors. Assay used: immunoSEQ multiplex PCR; TCRdb lists only in-frame clones, some missing. The top ten clones hold about 6% of a sample with about 190,000 clones, 75% to 80% of them seen once. The sample consisted of PBMCs. The origin of the receptors is a woman aged 30 to 39 in good health and CMV-seropositive. CDR3s include the opening cysteine and the closing phenylalanine or tryptophan. D genes are given only for firm matches. Rows may omit the clone size; those that give it use once, few, many or a size class.

size: .
V: TRBV7-2
J: TRBJ1-2
D: .
CDR3: CASSLVRNYGYTF
DNA: TGTGCCAGCAGCTTAGTTCGGAACTATGGCTACACCTTC

size: .
V: TRBV7-9
J: TRBJ1-5
D: TRBD1
CDR3: CASSPGTGQNQPQHF
DNA: TGTGCCAGCAGCCCGGGGACAGGCCAGAATCAGCCCCAGCATTTT

size: .
V: TRBV9
J: TRBJ2-5
D: TRBD2
CDR3: CASSLTGTSSETQYF
DNA: TGTGCCAGCAGCTTAACCGGGACTAGCTCAGAGACCCAGTACTTC

size: .
V: TRBV25-1
J: TRBJ2-1
D: .
CDR3: CASSERRGNEQFF
DNA: TGTGCCAGCAGTGAACGCAGGGGTAATGAGCAGTTCTTC

size: .
V: TRBV19
J: TRBJ2-5
D: .
CDR3: CASSTSGTSRETQYF
DNA: TGTGCCAGTAGTACATCCGGGACTTCGAGGGAGACCCAGTACTTC

size: .
V: TRBV7-2
J: TRBJ1-4
D: TRBD1
CDR3: CASSSTGDGQKLFF
DNA: TGTGCCAGCAGCTCGACAGGGGATGGGCAAAAACTGTTTTTT

size: few
V: TRBV27
J: TRBJ1-5
D: .
CDR3: CAIGGGQPQHF
DNA: TGTGCCATCGGGGGAGGGCAGCCCCAGCATTTT

size: .
V: TRBV4-1
J: TRBJ2-5
D: TRBD2
CDR3: CASSQGSGGGRETQYF
DNA: TGCGCCAGCAGCCAGGGGTCGGGAGGGGGGCGGGAGACCCAGTACTTC

size: .
V: TRBV27
J: TRBJ1-1
D: .
CDR3: CASSLAGSAEAFF
DNA: TGTGCCAGCAGTTTGGCGGGGTCAGCTGAAGCTTTCTTT

size: .
V: TRBV7-8
J: TRBJ2-7
D: .
CDR3: CASSPSGYYEQYF
DNA: TGTGCCAGCAGCCCCAGCGGGTACTACGAGCAGTACTTC

size: .
V: TRBV29-1
J: TRBJ2-7
D: TRBD1
CDR3: CSVELRGLGEQYF
DNA: TGCAGCGTTGAACTCAGGGGGCTGGGGGAGCAGTACTTC

size: .
V: TRBV4-3
J: TRBJ1-5
D: .
CDR3: CASSQEVQYSNQPQHF
DNA: TGCGCCAGCAGCCAAGAGGTACAGTATAGCAATCAGCCCCAGCATTTT

size: .
V: TRBV19
J: TRBJ2-1
D: TRBD2
CDR3: CASSPGLAGEQFF
DNA: TGTGCCAGTAGTCCGGGACTAGCGGGAGAGCAGTTCTTC

size: .
V: TRBV2
J: TRBJ1-3
D: .
CDR3: CASLPGSGNTIYF
DNA: TGTGCCAGCCTGCCGGGCTCTGGAAACACCATATATTTT

size: .
V: TRBV4-2
J: TRBJ2-7
D: TRBD2
CDR3: CASSQGSRGGRIPYEQYF
DNA: TGTGCCAGCAGCCAAGGGTCGCGGGGGGGCCGCATTCCCTACGAGCAGTACTTC

size: .
V: TRBV4-2
J: TRBJ1-5
D: .
CDR3: CASSLGPGGAQPQHF
DNA: TGTGCCAGCAGCCTAGGGCCGGGAGGAGCCCAGCCCCAGCATTTT

size: once
V: TRBV7-9
J: TRBJ1-5
D: TRBD1
CDR3: CASSLARDRGSADTQHF
DNA: TGTGCCAGCAGCTTAGCCCGGGACAGGGGGAGCGCAGATACGCAGCATTTT

size: few
V: TRBV5-6
J: TRBJ1-4
D: .
CDR3: CASSFQGREKLFF
DNA: TGTGCCAGCAGCTTCCAGGGCCGAGAAAAACTGTTTTTT

size: few
V: TRBV2
J: TRBJ1-1
D: .
CDR3: CASSHRTEAFF
DNA: TGTGCCAGCAGTCACAGGACTGAAGCTTTCTTT

size: once
V: TRBV5-1
J: TRBJ2-7
D: TRBD2
CDR3: CASSSSSGGGSYEQYF
DNA: TGCGCCAGCAGTTCGTCTAGCGGGGGCGGGTCCTACGAGCAGTACTTC

size: .
V: TRBV19
J: TRBJ1-3
D: TRBD1
CDR3: CASSQGQGARSGNTIYF
DNA: TGTGCCAGTAGTCAAGGACAGGGGGCCCGATCTGGAAACACCATATATTTT

size: .
V: TRBV2
J: TRBJ1-6
D: .
CDR3: CASSVGRGQNNSPLHF
DNA: TGTGCCAGCAGTGTAGGCAGGGGCCAGAATAATTCACCCCTCCACTTT

size: .
V: TRBV2
J: TRBJ2-2
D: .
CDR3: CASSPLTGLVTGELFF
DNA: TGTGCCAGCAGTCCCCTAACAGGGCTGGTCACCGGGGAGCTGTTTTTT

size: .
V: TRBV6-1
J: TRBJ2-1
D: .
CDR3: CASRMAGPEQFF
DNA: TGTGCCAGCCGTATGGCGGGGCCCGAGCAGTTCTTC

size: .
V: TRBV27
J: TRBJ2-2
D: TRBD1
CDR3: CASPDRASTGELFF
DNA: TGTGCCAGCCCGGACAGGGCGAGCACCGGGGAGCTGTTTTTT

size: few
V: TRBV10-1
J: TRBJ1-5
D: .
CDR3: CASSEGDQPQHF
DNA: TGCGCCAGCAGTGAGGGAGACCAGCCCCAGCATTTT

size: few
V: TRBV28
J: TRBJ2-1
D: .
CDR3: CASIRGRAHNEQFF
DNA: TGTGCCAGCATTAGGGGAAGGGCACACAATGAGCAGTTCTTC

size: .
V: TRBV27
J: TRBJ1-1
D: TRBD1
CDR3: CASRLSMTGPEAFF
DNA: TGTGCCAGCAGACTCTCGATGACAGGGCCTGAAGCTTTCTTT

size: .
V: TRBV29-1
J: TRBJ1-2
D: TRBD1
CDR3: CSVDRGYGYTF
DNA: TGCAGCGTCGACAGGGGCTATGGCTACACCTTC

size: .
V: TRBV19
J: TRBJ2-3
D: TRBD2
CDR3: CASSEIAGATDTQYF
DNA: TGTGCCAGTAGTGAAATAGCGGGAGCTACAGATACGCAGTATTTT

size: .
V: TRBV18
J: TRBJ2-3
D: TRBD1
CDR3: CASSLGPPGQALTDTQYF
DNA: TGTGCCAGCTCACTCGGGCCTCCGGGACAGGCCCTCACAGATACGCAGTATTTT

size: .
V: TRBV18
J: TRBJ1-1
D: TRBD1
CDR3: CASSPGQPNTEAFF
DNA: TGTGCCAGCTCACCGGGACAGCCGAACACTGAAGCTTTCTTT

size: once
V: TRBV7-6
J: TRBJ1-3
D: TRBD1
CDR3: CASSPDRVGNTIYF
DNA: TGTGCCAGCAGCCCCGACAGGGTTGGAAACACCATATATTTT

size: .
V: TRBV2
J: TRBJ2-1
D: .
CDR3: CASSSERSPNNEQFF
DNA: TGTGCCAGCAGCTCCGAGCGGTCCCCGAACAATGAGCAGTTCTTC

size: .
V: TRBV27
J: TRBJ2-5
D: .
CDR3: CASSLSAGGVETQYF
DNA: TGTGCCAGCAGTTTATCGGCCGGTGGAGTCGAGACCCAGTACTTC

size: .
V: TRBV28
J: TRBJ2-7
D: TRBD1
CDR3: CASSPGQGPYEQYF
DNA: TGTGCCAGCAGCCCGGGACAGGGGCCCTACGAGCAGTACTTC

size: few
V: TRBV9
J: TRBJ1-1
D: TRBD1
CDR3: CASSGGTGEYTEAFF
DNA: TGTGCCAGCAGCGGCGGGACAGGGGAATACACTGAAGCTTTCTTT